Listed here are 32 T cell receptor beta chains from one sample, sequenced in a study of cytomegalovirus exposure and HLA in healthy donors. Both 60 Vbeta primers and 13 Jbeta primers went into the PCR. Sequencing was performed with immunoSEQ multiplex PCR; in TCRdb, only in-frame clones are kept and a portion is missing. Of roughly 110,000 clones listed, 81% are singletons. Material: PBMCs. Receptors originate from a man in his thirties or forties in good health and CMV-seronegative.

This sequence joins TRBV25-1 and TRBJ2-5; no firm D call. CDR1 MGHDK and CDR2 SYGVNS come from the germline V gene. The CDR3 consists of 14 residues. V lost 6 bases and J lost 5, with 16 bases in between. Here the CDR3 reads CASSDWAAGETQYF. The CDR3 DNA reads TGTGCCAGCAGCGATTGGGCAGCCGGCGAGACCCAGTACTTC. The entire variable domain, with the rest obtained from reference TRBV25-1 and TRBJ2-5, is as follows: EADIYQTPRYLVIGTGKKITLECSQTMGHDKMYWYQQDPGMELHLIHYSYGVNSTEKGDLSSESTVSRIRTEHFPLTLESARPSHTSQYLCASSDWAAGETQYFGPGTRLLVL.

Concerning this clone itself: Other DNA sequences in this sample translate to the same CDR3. CDR3 residues: CASSLAGTVGYEQYF. As DNA, the CDR3 is TGCGCCAGCAGCTTGGCTGGTACTGTCGGCTACGAGCAGTACTTC. This chain uses TRBV5-1 with TRBJ2-7; D unclear. V lost 0 bases to trimming and J lost 3 bases, with 13 bases between them. Germline V gene data show CDR1 as SGHRS and CDR2 as YFSETQ. CDR3 length equals 15 residues.

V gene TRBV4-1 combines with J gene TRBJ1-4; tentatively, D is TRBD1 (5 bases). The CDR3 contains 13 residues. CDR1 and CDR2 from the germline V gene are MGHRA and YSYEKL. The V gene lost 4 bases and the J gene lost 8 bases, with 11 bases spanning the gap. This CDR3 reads CASSRAQGEKLFF. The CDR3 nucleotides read TGCGCCAGCAGCCGTGCGCAGGGAGAAAAACTGTTTTTT.

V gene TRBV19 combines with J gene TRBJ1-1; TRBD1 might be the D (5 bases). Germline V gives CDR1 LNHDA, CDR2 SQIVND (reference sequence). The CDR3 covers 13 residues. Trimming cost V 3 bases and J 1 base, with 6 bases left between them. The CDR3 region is CASSMGQNTEAFF. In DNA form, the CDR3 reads TGTGCCAGTAGTATGGGGCAGAACACTGAAGCTTTCTTT.

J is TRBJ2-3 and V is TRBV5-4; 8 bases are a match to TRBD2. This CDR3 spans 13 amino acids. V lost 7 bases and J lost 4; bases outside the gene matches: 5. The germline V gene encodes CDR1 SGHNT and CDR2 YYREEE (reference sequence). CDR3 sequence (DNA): TGTGCCAGCCGGGGGGGGCGGTCAGATACGCAGTATTTT. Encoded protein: CASRGGRSDTQYF.

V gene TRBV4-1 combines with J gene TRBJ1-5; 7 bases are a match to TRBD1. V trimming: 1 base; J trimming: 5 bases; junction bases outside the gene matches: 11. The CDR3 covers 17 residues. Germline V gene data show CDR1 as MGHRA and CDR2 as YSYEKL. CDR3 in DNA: TGCGCCAGCAGCCAAGTAACCGGGACAGCTCACGATCAGCCCCAGCATTTT. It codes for CASSQVTGTAHDQPQHF.

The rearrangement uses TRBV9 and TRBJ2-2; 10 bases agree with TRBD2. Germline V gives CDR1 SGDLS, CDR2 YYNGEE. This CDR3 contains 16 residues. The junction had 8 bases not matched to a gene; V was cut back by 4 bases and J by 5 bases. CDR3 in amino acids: CASSPGASGSTGELFF. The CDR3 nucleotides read TGTGCCAGCAGCCCCGGGGCTAGCGGGAGTACCGGGGAGCTGTTTTTT.

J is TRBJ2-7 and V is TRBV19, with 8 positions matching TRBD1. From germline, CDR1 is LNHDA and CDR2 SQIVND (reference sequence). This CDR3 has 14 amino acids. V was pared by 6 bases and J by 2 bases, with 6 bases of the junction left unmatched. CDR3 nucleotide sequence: TGTGCCAGTAGCTCGGACAGGGCCCCCTACGAGCAGTACTTC. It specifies CASSSDRAPYEQYF.

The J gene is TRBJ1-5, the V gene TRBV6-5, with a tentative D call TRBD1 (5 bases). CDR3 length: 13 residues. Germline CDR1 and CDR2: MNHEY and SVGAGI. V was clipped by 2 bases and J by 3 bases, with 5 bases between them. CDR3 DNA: TGTGCCAGCAGTTACGGACACAATCAGCCCCAGCATTTT. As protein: CASSYGHNQPQHF.

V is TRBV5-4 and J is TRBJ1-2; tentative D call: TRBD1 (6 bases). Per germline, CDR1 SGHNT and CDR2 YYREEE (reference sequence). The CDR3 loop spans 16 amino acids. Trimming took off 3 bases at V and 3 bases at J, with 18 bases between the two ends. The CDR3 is CASSWGKGGTYYGYTF. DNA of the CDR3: TGTGCCAGCAGCTGGGGCAAGGGGGGGACTTACTATGGCTACACCTTC.

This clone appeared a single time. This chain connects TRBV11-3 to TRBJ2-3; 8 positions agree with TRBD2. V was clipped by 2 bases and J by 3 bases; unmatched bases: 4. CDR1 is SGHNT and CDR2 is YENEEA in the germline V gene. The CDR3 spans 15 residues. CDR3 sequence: CASSLTGGRTDTQYF. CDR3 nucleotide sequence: TGTGCCAGCAGCTTAACGGGAGGGAGAACAGATACGCAGTATTTT.

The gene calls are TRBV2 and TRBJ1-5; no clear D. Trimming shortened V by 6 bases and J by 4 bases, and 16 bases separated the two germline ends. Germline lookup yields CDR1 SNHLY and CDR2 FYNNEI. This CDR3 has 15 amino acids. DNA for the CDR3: TGTGCCAGCAGCCAACGGAGCCCGGGGAATCAGCCCCAGCATTTT. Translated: CASSQRSPGNQPQHF.

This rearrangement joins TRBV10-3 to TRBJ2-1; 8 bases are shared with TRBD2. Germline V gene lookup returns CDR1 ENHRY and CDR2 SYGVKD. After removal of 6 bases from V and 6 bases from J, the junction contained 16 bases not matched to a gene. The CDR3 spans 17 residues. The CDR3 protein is CAISRREKRAGGNEQFF. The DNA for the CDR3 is TGTGCCATCAGCCGGCGAGAGAAGAGGGCGGGGGGCAATGAGCAGTTCTTC.

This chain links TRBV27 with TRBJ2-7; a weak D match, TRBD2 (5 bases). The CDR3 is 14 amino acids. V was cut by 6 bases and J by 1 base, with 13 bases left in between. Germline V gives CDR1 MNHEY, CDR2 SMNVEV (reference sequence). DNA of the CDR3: TGTGCCAGCAGCCCAAGTTCGGGGTCCTACGAGCAGTACTTC. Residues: CASSPSSGSYEQYF.

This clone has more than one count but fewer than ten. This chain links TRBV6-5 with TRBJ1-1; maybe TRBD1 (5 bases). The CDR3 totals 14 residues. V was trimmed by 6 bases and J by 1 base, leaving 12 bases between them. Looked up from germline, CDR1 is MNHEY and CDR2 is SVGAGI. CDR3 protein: CASRTSGGNTEAFF. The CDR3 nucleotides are TGTGCCAGCAGGACTTCCGGGGGGAACACTGAAGCTTTCTTT.

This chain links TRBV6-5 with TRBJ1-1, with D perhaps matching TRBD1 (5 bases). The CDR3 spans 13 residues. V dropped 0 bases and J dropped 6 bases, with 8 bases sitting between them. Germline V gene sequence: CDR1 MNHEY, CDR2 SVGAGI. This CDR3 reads CASSYSGAAEAFF. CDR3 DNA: TGTGCCAGCAGTTACTCTGGGGCCGCTGAAGCTTTCTTT.

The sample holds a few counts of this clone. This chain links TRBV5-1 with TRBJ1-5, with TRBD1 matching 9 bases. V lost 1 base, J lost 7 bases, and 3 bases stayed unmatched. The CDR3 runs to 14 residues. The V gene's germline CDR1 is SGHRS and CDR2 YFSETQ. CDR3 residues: CASSLPGQGQPQHF. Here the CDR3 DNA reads TGCGCCAGCAGCTTGCCCGGACAGGGGCAGCCCCAGCATTTT. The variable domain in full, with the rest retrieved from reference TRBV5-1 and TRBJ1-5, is KAGVTQTPRYLIKTRGQQVTLSCSPISGHRSVSWYQQTPGQGLQFLFEYFSETQRNKGNFPGRFSGRQFSNSRSEMNVSTLELGDSALYLCASSLPGQGQPQHFGDGTRLSIL.

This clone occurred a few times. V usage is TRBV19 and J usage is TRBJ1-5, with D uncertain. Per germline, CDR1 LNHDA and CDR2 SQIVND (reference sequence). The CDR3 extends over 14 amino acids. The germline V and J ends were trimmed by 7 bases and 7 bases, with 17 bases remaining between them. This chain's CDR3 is CASTLREGEQPQHF. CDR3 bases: TGTGCCAGTACCCTGAGGGAGGGAGAGCAGCCCCAGCATTTT.

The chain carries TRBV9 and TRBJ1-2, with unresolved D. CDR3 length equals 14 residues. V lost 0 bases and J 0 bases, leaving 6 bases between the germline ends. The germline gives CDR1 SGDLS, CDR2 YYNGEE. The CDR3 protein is CASSVDTANYGYTF. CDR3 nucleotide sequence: TGTGCCAGCAGCGTAGACACAGCTAACTATGGCTACACCTTC.

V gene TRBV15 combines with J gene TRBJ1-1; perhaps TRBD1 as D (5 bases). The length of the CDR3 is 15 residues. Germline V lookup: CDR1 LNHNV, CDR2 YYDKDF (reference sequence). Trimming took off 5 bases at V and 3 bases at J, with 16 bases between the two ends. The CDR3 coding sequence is TGTGCCACCAGCCGGGGGGGGATAAGTGACACTGAAGCTTTCTTT. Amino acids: CATSRGGISDTEAFF.

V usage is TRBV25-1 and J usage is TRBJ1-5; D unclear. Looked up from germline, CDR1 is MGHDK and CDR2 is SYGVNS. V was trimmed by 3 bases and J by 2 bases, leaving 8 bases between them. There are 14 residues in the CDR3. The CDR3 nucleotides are TGTGCCAGCAGTGATATAACAGGCAATCAGCCCCAGCATTTT. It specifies CASSDITGNQPQHF.

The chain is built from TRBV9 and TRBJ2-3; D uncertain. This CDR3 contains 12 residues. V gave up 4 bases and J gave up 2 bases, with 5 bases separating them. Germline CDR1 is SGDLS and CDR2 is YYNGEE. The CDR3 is CASSTNTDTQYF. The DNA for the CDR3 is TGTGCCAGCAGCACAAACACAGATACGCAGTATTTT.

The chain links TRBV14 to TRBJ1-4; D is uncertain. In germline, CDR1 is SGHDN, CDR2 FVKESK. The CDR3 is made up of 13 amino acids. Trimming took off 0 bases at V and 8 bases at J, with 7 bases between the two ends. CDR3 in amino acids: CASSQDLWEKLFF. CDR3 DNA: TGTGCCAGCAGCCAAGATCTATGGGAAAAACTGTTTTTT.

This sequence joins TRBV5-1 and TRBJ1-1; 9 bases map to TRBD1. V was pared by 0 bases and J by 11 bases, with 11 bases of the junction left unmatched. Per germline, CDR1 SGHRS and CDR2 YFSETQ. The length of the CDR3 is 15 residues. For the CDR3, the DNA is TGCGCCAGCAGCTTGGAGACAGGGGGTTCATCCTGGGCTTTCTTT. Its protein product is CASSLETGGSSWAFF.

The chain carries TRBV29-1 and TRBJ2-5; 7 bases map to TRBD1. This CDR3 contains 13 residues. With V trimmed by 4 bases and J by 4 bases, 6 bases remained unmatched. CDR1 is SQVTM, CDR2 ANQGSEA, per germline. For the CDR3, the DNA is TGCAGCGTTGCACAGGGGACACCAGAGACCCAGTACTTC. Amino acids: CSVAQGTPETQYF. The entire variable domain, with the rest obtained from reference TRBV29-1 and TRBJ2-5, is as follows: SAVISQKPSRDICQRGTSLTIQCQVDSQVTMMFWYRQQPGQSLTLIATANQGSEATYESGFVIDKFPISRPNLTFSTLTVSNMSPEDSSIYLCSVAQGTPETQYFGPGTRLLVL.

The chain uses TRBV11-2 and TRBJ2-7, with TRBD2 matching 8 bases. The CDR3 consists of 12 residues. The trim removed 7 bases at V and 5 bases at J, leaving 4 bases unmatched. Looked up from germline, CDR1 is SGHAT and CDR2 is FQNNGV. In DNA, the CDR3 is TGTGCCAGCACTCACGGGGGGGACGAGCAGTACTTC. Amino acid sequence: CASTHGGDEQYF.

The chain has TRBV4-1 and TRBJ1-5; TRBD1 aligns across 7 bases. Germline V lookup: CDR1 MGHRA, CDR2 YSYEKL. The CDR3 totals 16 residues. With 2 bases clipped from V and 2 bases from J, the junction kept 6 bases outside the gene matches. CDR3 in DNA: TGCGCCAGCAGCCAACCGACAGGGATGGGCAATCAGCCCCAGCATTTT. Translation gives CASSQPTGMGNQPQHF.

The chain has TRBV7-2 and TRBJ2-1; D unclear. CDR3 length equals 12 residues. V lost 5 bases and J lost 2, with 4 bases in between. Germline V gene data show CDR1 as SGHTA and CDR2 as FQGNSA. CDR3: CASSHPYNEQFF. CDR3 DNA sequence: TGTGCCAGCAGCCATCCCTACAATGAGCAGTTCTTC. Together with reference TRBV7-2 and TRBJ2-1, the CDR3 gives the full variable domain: GAGVSQSPSNKVTEKGKDVELRCDPISGHTALYWYRQSLGQGLEFLIYFQGNSAPDKSGLPSDRFSAERTGGSVSTLTIQRTQQEDSAVYLCASSHPYNEQFFGPGTRLTVL.

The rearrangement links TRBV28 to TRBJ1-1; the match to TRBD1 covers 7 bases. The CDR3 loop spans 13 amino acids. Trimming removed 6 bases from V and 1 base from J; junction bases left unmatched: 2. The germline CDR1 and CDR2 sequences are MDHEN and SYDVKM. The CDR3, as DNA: TGTGCCAGCAGGGAGGGGGCGAACACTGAAGCTTTCTTT. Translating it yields CASREGANTEAFF.

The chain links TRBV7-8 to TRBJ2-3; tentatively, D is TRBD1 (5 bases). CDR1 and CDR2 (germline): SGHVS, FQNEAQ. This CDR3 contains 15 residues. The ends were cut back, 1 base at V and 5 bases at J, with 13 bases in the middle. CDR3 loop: CASSLGWGRQDTQYF. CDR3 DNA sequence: TGTGCCAGCAGCTTAGGGTGGGGCCGTCAAGATACGCAGTATTTT.

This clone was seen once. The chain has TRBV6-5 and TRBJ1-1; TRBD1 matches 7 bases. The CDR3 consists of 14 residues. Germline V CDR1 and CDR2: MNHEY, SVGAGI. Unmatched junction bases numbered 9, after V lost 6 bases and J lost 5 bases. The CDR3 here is CASRETGSKTEAFF. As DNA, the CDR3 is TGTGCCAGCAGAGAGACAGGGAGCAAGACTGAAGCTTTCTTT.

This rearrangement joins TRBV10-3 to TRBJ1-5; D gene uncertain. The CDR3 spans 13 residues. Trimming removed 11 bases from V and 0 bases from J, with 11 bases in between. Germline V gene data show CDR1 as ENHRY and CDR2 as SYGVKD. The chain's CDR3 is CAPFLYSNQPQHF. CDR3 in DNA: TGTGCCCCCTTTCTCTATAGCAATCAGCCCCAGCATTTT.